This section outlines one T cell receptor (beta chain) sequence together with its context. What it binds is unknown. Germline V gene lookup returns CDR1 SEHNR and CDR2 FQNEAQ (reference sequence). The CDR3 loop spans 12 amino acids. Trimming left V 6 bases short and J 8 bases short, with 8 bases between. TCRdb passed the reads through MiXCR, listing each CDR3 protein once. The sample consists of under 850,000 distinct CDR3 sequences, 35% of them appearing once. The source of the sample is a study of T cell repertoires in cytomegalovirus infection. Findings of the study overall: HLA-C-restricted CMV clonotypes gave the most frequent clonotype in two of eight donors. CMV carriers with the relevant HLA were identified by cumulative public TCR beta family frequency.

This clonotype originated in a human donor in good health (CMV status not recorded). Some clones in this sample may be carry-over from other donors' samples. The V and J genes are TRBV7-9 and TRBJ1-6, with D uncertain. Sequenced material: PBMCs. The CDR3 reads CASRGGDSPLHF. CDR3 in DNA: TGTGCCAGCAGGGGCGGAGATTCACCCCTCCACTTT.